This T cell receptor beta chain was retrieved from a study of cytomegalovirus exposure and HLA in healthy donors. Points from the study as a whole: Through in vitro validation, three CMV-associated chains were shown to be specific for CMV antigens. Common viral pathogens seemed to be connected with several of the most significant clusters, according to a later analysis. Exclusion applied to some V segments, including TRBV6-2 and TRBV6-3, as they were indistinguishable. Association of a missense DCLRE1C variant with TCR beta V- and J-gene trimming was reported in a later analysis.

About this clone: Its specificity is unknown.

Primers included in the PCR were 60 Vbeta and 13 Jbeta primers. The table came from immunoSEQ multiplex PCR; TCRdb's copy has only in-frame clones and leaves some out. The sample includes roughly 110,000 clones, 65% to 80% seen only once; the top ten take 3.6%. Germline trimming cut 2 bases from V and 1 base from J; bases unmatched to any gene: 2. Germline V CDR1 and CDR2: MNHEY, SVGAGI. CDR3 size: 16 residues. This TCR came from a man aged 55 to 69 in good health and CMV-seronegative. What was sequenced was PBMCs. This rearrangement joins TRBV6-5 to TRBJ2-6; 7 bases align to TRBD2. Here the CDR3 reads CASSYGGGSGANVLTF. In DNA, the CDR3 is TGTGCCAGCAGTTACGGGGGGGGGTCTGGGGCCAACGTCCTGACTTTC.